A selection of T cell receptor beta chains follows, all from one sample in a study of tumor-infiltrating lymphocytes in primary liver carcinoma. MiXCR, applied by TCRdb to the multiplex PCR reads, yields one record per CDR3 protein. The sample consists of 100,000 to 120,000 distinct CDR3 sequences, roughly four fifths of them appearing once. Input material: liver tumor tissue from sampling region 3. The source of these receptors is a man between 40 and 49 years old with primary liver carcinoma and hepatitis B virus infection. CDR3s include the opening cysteine and the closing phenylalanine or tryptophan.

TRBV6-6,TRBJ2-1,CASSYSVGQGIHTEQFF
TRBV6-1,TRBJ2-6,CASSEQCMAGANVLTF
TRBV6-2/TRBV6-3,TRBJ2-5,CASSLDGRQETQYF
TRBV6-1,TRBJ2-1,CASKGIPSYNEQSF
TRBV5-4,TRBJ2-3,CASRVVGLRGDAQYF
TRBV24-1,TRBJ2-3,CATRQEVTDTQYF
TRBV12-3/TRBV12-4,TRBJ2-5,CATSLVQGEAQYF
TRBV11-2,TRBJ2-1,CASNLDGGGRFHNEQFF
TRBV12-3/TRBV12-4,TRBJ1-5,CASSLAMVHSNQAQHF
TRBV29-1,TRBJ2-2,CSVDNPLGTNTGELFF
TRBV6-2/TRBV6-3,TRBJ2-3,CAISYGQGVDTQYF
TRBV5-5,TRBJ2-1,CASSRALGLAVEDEQLF
TRBV12-3/TRBV12-4,TRBJ2-4,CASSQGGANNIQYF
TRBV14,TRBJ2-7,CACSQVDNYEQYF
TRBV7-8,TRBJ2-1,CASNVSYEQFF
TRBV30,TRBJ2-3,CAWCVRNTDTQYF
TRBV12-3/TRBV12-4,TRBJ1-3,CASRSTGDGNTIHF
TRBV6-2/TRBV6-3,TRBJ2-7,CASSISWTTYEQNF
TRBV14,TRBJ1-3,CASSHRGSSGNVIYF
TRBV4-3,TRBJ1-1,CASSPVGGGMNNEAFF
TRBV28,TRBJ2-3,CASSPPPGAYTQYF
TRBV6-2/TRBV6-3,TRBJ1-5,CASSYPRVPNQPQHF
TRBV6-1,TRBJ2-1,CASSEGLVAYSEQFF
TRBV19,TRBJ1-1,CAGRSEFRGRTEAFF
TRBV5-1,TRBJ1-1,CASSLETANTEDFF
TRBV20-1,TRBJ2-3,CSASKAMGGTDTQYF
TRBV5-1,NA,CAGSLGQGSYEQFF
TRBV29-1,TRBJ1-3,CSVRFSGNIIYF
TRBV12-5,TRBJ1-1,CASGLLKNRDKDTEASF
TRBV7-8,TRBJ2-5,CVSEQGTTQETQYF
TRBV11-1,TRBJ1-6,CASIRILVSPLHF
TRBV11-2,TRBJ2-5,CASRANSIQGTGRETQYF
TRBV12-3/TRBV12-4,TRBJ2-1,CASSPTRPSYNEQFF
TRBV10-3,TRBJ2-7,CVISESRTGGLYGQYF
TRBV5-1,TRBJ2-7,CASSLLGTGAYEQYF
TRBV29-1,TRBJ2-1,CSARAIGPHLVDEQFF
TRBV19,TRBJ2-4,CASSPGGPQIIQYF
TRBV6-4,TRBJ2-1,CTSSAHGVSEPNEQFF
TRBV11-2,TRBJ2-7,CASSPGDNEQYF
TRBV7-8,TRBJ2-7,CVSSRSYEHYF
TRBV6-2/TRBV6-3,TRBJ2-7,CASTHGGSLSYEQFF
TRBV5-1,TRBJ1-4,CASSRVRPINEKLFF